This T cell receptor (beta chain) originates from a study of blood T cell repertoires in COVID-19. Study details: Sources were T cells, B-cell-depleted T cells, or PBMCs; the material itself was cDNA or gDNA.

CDR3 length: 13 amino acids. Germline V gives CDR1 ENHRY, CDR2 SYGVKD. The V segment lost 10 bases and the J segment 3 bases; nucleotides outside the gene matches: 4. This table comes from immunoSEQ multiplex PCR, and its TCRdb copy is limited to in-frame clones, with some not included. The sample lists about 92,000 clones, about 71% occurring once. The sequencing input was peripheral blood. The chain is built from TRBV10-3 and TRBJ2-3; 10 bases are a match to TRBD1. This TCR came from a woman aged 60-70 years in a cohort sampled during active or convalescent COVID-19. The DNA for the CDR3 is TGTGCCAACCGACAGGGGGCTACAGATACGCAGTATTTT. Protein product: CANRQGATDTQYF.